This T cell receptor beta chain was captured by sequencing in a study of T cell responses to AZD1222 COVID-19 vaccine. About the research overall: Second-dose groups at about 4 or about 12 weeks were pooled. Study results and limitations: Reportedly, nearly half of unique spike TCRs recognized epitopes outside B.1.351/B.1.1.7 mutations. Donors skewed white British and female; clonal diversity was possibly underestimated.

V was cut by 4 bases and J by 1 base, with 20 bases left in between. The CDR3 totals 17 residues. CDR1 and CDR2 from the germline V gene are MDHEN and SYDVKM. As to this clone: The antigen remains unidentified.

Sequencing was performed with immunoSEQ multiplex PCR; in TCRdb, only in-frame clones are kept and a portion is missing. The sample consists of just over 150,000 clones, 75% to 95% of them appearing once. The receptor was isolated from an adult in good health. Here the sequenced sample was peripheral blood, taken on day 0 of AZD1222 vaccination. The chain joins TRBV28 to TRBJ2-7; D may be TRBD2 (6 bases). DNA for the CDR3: TGTGCCAGCAGTTCCTACGGGGTGGCGGGAATTTCCTACGAGCAGTACTTC. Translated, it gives CASSSYGVAGISYEQYF.